Presented here are 2 T cell receptor beta chains from one specimen sequenced in a study of post-analysis software for immune sequencing data. The study's findings and limits: Roughly five TRBV segments appeared more often in patients than in controls, and TRBV5-6, TRBV5-1 and TRBV20-1 were among these.

Unique molecular identifiers tagged the TCR beta cDNA libraries. TCRdb reprocessed the PCR reads via MiXCR and lists one record per CDR3 protein. The sample lists about half a million distinct CDR3 sequences; 45% were seen once. These TCRs' antigens remain unknown. Sequences were obtained from blood. The source of these receptors is a girl under 18 with multiple sclerosis.

This rearrangement joins TRBV28 to TRBJ2-1; 10 positions agree with TRBD2. The CDR3 extends over 15 amino acids. Germline-derived CDR1 and CDR2 are MDHEN and SYDVKM. The junction had 2 bases not matched to a gene; V was cut back by 0 bases and J by 6 bases. CDR3 sequence (DNA): TGTGCCAGCAGTTTATGGAGGACTAGCGGCAATGAGCAGTTCTTC. Encoded protein: CASSLWRTSGNEQFF.

This clonotype was seen a few times. V and J are TRBV27 and TRBJ2-1; D remains unclear. CDR1 is MNHEY and CDR2 is SMNVEV in the germline V gene (reference sequence). The CDR3 spans 15 residues. V was cut by 8 bases and J by 4 bases, with 18 bases left in between. CDR3 sequence reads: CASGRSETIYNEQFF. The CDR3 nucleotides are TGTGCCAGCGGAAGAAGCGAGACCATATACAATGAGCAGTTCTTC.